The 23 T cell receptor beta chains reported below all come from one sample, sequenced in a study of regulatory T cells in long-lasting Graves disease (dated by TCRdb to the early 2020s). The library was obtained by multiplex PCR. TCRdb records Illumina HiSeq 4000 as the sequencer. To build TCR beta libraries, CDR3 regions were amplified by Arm-PCR using iRepertoire HTBI primers. TCRdb ran its own pipeline on the public reads, namely fastp trimming at Q25 and MiXCR clone calling, and kept in-frame beta chains. Rows with one shared CDR3 protein collapse into an entry with the most common genes and DNA. The sample data list about half a million distinct CDR3 sequences, and approximately 12% of these were observed just once. The ten largest clones add up to roughly 9.3% of the sample. Read against the paper, the sample's time point label means: newly diagnosed GD, antithyroid drugs for less than 3 months. RNA was extracted from PBMCs in TRIzol for both TCR sequencing and RNA sequencing.

These sequences were also reported in another study, on T cells in Graves' hyperthyroidism and ophthalmopathy.

This sample comprised peripheral blood mononuclear cells (PBMCs), obtained at new diagnosis, from a patient treated with antithyroid drugs. The receptors shown here come from a woman aged 25 to 45 with Graves disease. Donor details come from another sample of the same person, matched by shared clones.

This clonotype was counted at least ten times. The chain employs TRBV18 and TRBJ2-3; TRBD2 might be the D (6 bases). Germline V gene lookup returns CDR1 KGHSH and CDR2 LQKENI. Trimming removed 3 bases at V and 2 bases at J, with 15 bases between. The CDR3 loop spans 16 amino acids. The CDR3 nucleotides are TGTGCCAGCTCACCCGTCAGGGAGGCTGACACAGATACGCAGTATTTT. Translating it yields CASSPVREADTDTQYF.

This clonotype has ten or more counts. The chain joins TRBV6-1 to TRBJ2-5, with D maybe TRBD2 (6 bases). Per germline, CDR1 MNHNS and CDR2 SASEGT. V was pared by 5 bases and J by 5 bases, with 15 bases between. CDR3 length: 14 amino acids. The CDR3 protein is CASSRTTEGETQYF. The CDR3 nucleotides are TGTGCCAGCAGTCGGACTACCGAGGGGGAGACCCAGTACTTC.

There are a few counts of this clonotype. The chain uses TRBV18 and TRBJ1-1, with TRBD1 identical over 10 bases. This CDR3 is built from 17 residues. The V gene's germline CDR1 is KGHSH and CDR2 LQKENI. With 3 bases clipped from V and 0 bases from J, the junction kept 7 bases outside the gene matches. The CDR3 coding sequence is TGTGCCAGCTCACCGCCGGGACAGGGGAGTCTGAACACTGAAGCTTTCTTT. As protein: CASSPPGQGSLNTEAFF.

This clonotype came up many times. The chain joins TRBV10-3 to TRBJ2-5, with D maybe TRBD2 (6 bases). Trimming took off 6 bases at V and 5 bases at J, with 13 bases between the two ends. CDR3 length: 13 amino acids. CDR1 is ENHRY and CDR2 is SYGVKD in the germline V gene. This CDR3 reads CAIRGGFGETQYF. The CDR3 nucleotides read TGTGCCATCAGGGGAGGATTTGGGGAGACCCAGTACTTC.

This clonotype was observed many times. This chain uses TRBV29-1 with TRBJ1-1; D not resolved. The CDR3 consists of 12 residues. Trimming took 7 bases from V and 1 from J, leaving 10 bases between them. Germline-derived CDR1 and CDR2 are SQVTM and ANQGSEA. Written as DNA, the CDR3 is TGCAGCGGCATTACAGAGAACACTGAAGCTTTCTTT. This encodes CSGITENTEAFF. The full variable domain, in which reference TRBV29-1 and TRBJ1-1 provide the parts outside the CDR3, is SAVISQKPSRDICQRGTSLTIQCQVDSQVTMMFWYRQQPGQSLTLIATANQGSEATYESGFVIDKFPISRPNLTFSTLTVSNMSPEDSSIYLCSGITENTEAFFGQGTRLTVV.

This clonotype was recorded at least ten times. The chain recombines TRBV10-3 with TRBJ1-6; D gene unclear. The CDR3 sequence is 15 residues long. V was trimmed by 2 bases and J by 0 bases, leaving 5 bases between them. Per the germline V gene, CDR1 is ENHRY and CDR2 is SYGVKD. CDR3 residues: CAISEVSSYNSPLHF. CDR3 bases: TGTGCCATCAGTGAGGTCAGCTCCTATAATTCACCCCTCCACTTT.

The chain has TRBV3-1 and TRBJ1-1; D remains unclear. Trimming took off 1 base at V and 5 bases at J, with 20 bases between the two ends. The CDR3 has 17 amino acids. Germline V gene lookup returns CDR1 LGHDT and CDR2 YNNKEL (reference sequence). In nucleotides, the CDR3 is TGTGCCAGCAGCCAAGGAATTTTGCGACACTTAGGAACTGAAGCTTTCTTT. Translating it yields CASSQGILRHLGTEAFF. The whole variable domain, remainder taken from reference TRBV3-1 and TRBJ1-1, is DTAVSQTPKYLVTQMGNDKSIKCEQNLGHDTMYWYKQDSKKFLKIMFSYNNKELIINETVPNRFSPKSPDKAHLNLHINSLELGDSAVYFCASSQGILRHLGTEAFFGQGTRLTVV.

This clonotype was seen many times. This sequence joins TRBV30 and TRBJ1-6; D uncertain. V lost 0 bases and J lost 10, with 10 bases in between. CDR1 is GTSNPN and CDR2 is SVGIG in the germline V gene (reference sequence). The CDR3 runs 13 residues. CDR3 in DNA: TGTGCCTGGAGTGTCTCAGTAGGGTCACCCCTCCACTTT. Translation gives CAWSVSVGSPLHF.

In its sample, this clonotype was seen many times. The CDR3 sequence is CSVGSTSYEQYF. In nucleotides, the CDR3 is TGCAGCGTTGGTTCAACAAGCTACGAGCAGTACTTC. V gene TRBV29-1 combines with J gene TRBJ2-7; D ambiguous. The CDR3 length is 12 residues. Germline loops: CDR1 SQVTM, CDR2 ANQGSEA. Trimming left V 4 bases short and J 3 bases short, with 10 bases between.

The table lists this clonotype with a few counts. The chain is built from TRBV7-9 and TRBJ1-2; TRBD1 aligns across 12 bases. Germline V gives CDR1 SEHNR, CDR2 FQNEAQ (reference sequence). Germline trimming cut 5 bases from V and 8 bases from J; bases unmatched to any gene: 9. The length of the CDR3 is 15 residues. As DNA, the CDR3 is TGTGCCAGCAGCCCCACCGGGACAGGGGGCAGCGGCTACACCTTC. This codes for CASSPTGTGGSGYTF. Drawing the rest from reference TRBV7-9 and TRBJ1-2, the complete variable domain is DTGVSQNPRHKITKRGQNVTFRCDPISEHNRLYWYRQTLGQGPEFLTYFQNEAQLEKSRLLSDRFSAERPKGSFSTLEIQRTEQGDSAMYLCASSPTGTGGSGYTFGSGTRLTVV.

This clonotype has a count of ten or more. The chain is built from TRBV12-3 or TRBV12-4 and TRBJ1-1, with D uncertain. Trimming stripped 7 bases from V and 1 base from J, with 13 bases between. This CDR3 contains 14 residues. CDR3 sequence reads: CASIGRGWNTEAFF. The CDR3 bases are TGTGCCAGCATTGGTCGGGGTTGGAACACTGAAGCTTTCTTT.

In this sample, this clonotype turned up many times. V is TRBV27 and J is TRBJ2-7; no firm D call. There are 17 residues in the CDR3. CDR1 is MNHEY, CDR2 SMNVEV, per germline (reference sequence). Trimming shortened V by 0 bases and J by 1 base, and 16 bases separated the two germline ends. The CDR3 coding sequence is TGTGCCAGCAGTTTATCCTGCTGGCTTCCCAGGTCCTACGAGCAGTACTTC. Protein sequence: CASSLSCWLPRSYEQYF.

Here the CDR3 DNA reads TGCAGTGCTCAAGGACTAGCGAGGATATACAATGAGCAGTTCTTC. Protein product: CSAQGLARIYNEQFF. This sequence joins TRBV20-1 and TRBJ2-1, with 9 bases identical to TRBD2. In germline, CDR1 is DFQATT, CDR2 SNEGSKA (reference sequence). The CDR3 spans 15 residues. Trimming took 5 bases from V and 4 from J; bases not matched to a gene: 9.

Many counts were recorded for this clonotype. The chain links TRBV12-3 or TRBV12-4 to TRBJ1-1; D unclear. The CDR3 consists of 16 residues. V shed 2 bases and J shed 0 bases, with 13 bases lying between them. The DNA for the CDR3 is TGTGCCAGCAGTTTAATTTTGGCAGGACTGAACACTGAAGCTTTCTTT. It encodes CASSLILAGLNTEAFF.

This clonotype was detected ten times or more. V gene TRBV10-3 combines with J gene TRBJ2-1, with 7 positions matching TRBD1. CDR3 length equals 15 residues. V was pared by 4 bases and J by 0 bases, with 3 bases of the junction left unmatched. Germline V gives CDR1 ENHRY, CDR2 SYGVKD. The CDR3 spells CAISGDSSSYNEQFF. The CDR3 nucleotides are TGTGCCATCAGTGGGGACAGCAGCTCCTACAATGAGCAGTTCTTC.

This clonotype was seen a few times. The CDR3 here is CASSLNPGGRYNEQFF. CDR3 sequence (DNA): TGTGCCAGCAGCTTAAATCCGGGAGGGAGATACAATGAGCAGTTCTTC. The V and J genes are TRBV7-3 and TRBJ2-1, with TRBD2 matching 8 bases. Trimming took 1 base from V and 4 from J; bases not matched to a gene: 6. CDR1 is SGHTA and CDR2 is FQGTGA in the germline V gene. The CDR3 consists of 16 residues.

At least ten counts were recorded for this clonotype. The chain carries TRBV28 and TRBJ2-5; no clear D gene. This CDR3 contains 14 residues. The V end lost 3 bases, the J end lost 2 bases, and 10 bases lay between the germline ends. Germline V lookup: CDR1 MDHEN, CDR2 SYDVKM. The CDR3 protein is CASSFLGSQETQYF. As DNA, the CDR3 is TGTGCCAGCAGTTTCCTAGGGTCTCAAGAGACCCAGTACTTC.

This clonotype was recorded at least ten times. V and J are TRBV2 and TRBJ2-5; 9 bases match TRBD1. This CDR3 region has 16 residues. Per the germline V gene, CDR1 is SNHLY and CDR2 is FYNNEI. The V gene end was trimmed by 8 bases and the J gene end by 4 bases; junction bases not matched to a gene: 14. CDR3 sequence: CASFSGTGNRRETQYF. Written as DNA, the CDR3 is TGTGCCAGCTTTTCCGGGACAGGGAATCGGAGAGAGACCCAGTACTTC. Full variable domain (rest looked up from reference TRBV2 and TRBJ2-5): EPEVTQTPSHQVTQMGQEVILRCVPISNHLYFYWYRQILGQKVEFLVSFYNNEISEKSEIFDDQFSVERPDGSNFTLKIRSTKLEDSAMYFCASFSGTGNRRETQYFGPGTRLLVL.

This clonotype was detected ten times or more. The rearrangement links TRBV24-1 to TRBJ1-5; possible D gene TRBD1, 5 bases. This CDR3 has 14 residues. Germline V gene data show CDR1 as KGHDR and CDR2 as SFDVKD. Trimming cost V 10 bases and J 1 base, with 13 bases left between them. The DNA of the CDR3 is TGTGCCACGGGGCGGGGGAAAAGCAATCAGCCCCAGCATTTT. Residues: CATGRGKSNQPQHF.

This clonotype has ten or more counts. The J gene is TRBJ1-5, the V gene TRBV20-1; TRBD1 aligns across 7 bases. There are 13 residues in the CDR3. In germline, CDR1 is DFQATT, CDR2 SNEGSKA (reference sequence). Losses at the gene ends were 6 bases for V and 5 bases for J; bases not matched to a gene: 7. In nucleotides, the CDR3 is TGCAGTGCGAGCCGGGACAGACATCAGCCCCAGCATTTT. It specifies CSASRDRHQPQHF.

This clonotype was observed a few times. The V call is TRBV11-1, the J call TRBJ1-1; a weak D match, TRBD1 (6 bases). V lost 3 bases and J 1 base, leaving 9 bases between the germline ends. The CDR3 covers 14 residues. Germline assignment: CDR1 SGHAT and CDR2 FQDESV (reference sequence). CDR3 residues: CASSFDRRNTEAFF. Written as DNA, the CDR3 is TGTGCCAGCAGCTTTGACAGGCGGAACACTGAAGCTTTCTTT.

This clonotype was counted only a few times. The germline gene is not matched at one end of the junction; a read error may be the cause. The V and J genes are TRBV5-4 and TRBJ2-4; 7 bases map to TRBD2. The CDR3 loop spans 11 amino acids. Per the germline V gene, CDR1 is SGHNT and CDR2 is YYREEE (reference sequence). CDR3 loop: CASSLEGTTDF. The CDR3 nucleotides are TGTGCCAGCAGCCTTGAAGGGACTACGGACTTC.

This clonotype was seen at least ten times. The chain employs TRBV20-1 and TRBJ2-7; 7 bases align to TRBD2. Germline trimming cut 4 bases from V and 2 bases from J; bases unmatched to any gene: 5. Germline V gene data show CDR1 as DFQATT and CDR2 as SNEGSKA (reference sequence). The CDR3 extends over 13 amino acids. The CDR3 DNA follows: TGCAGTGCTACCACCAGCGGGACCTACGAGCAGTACTTC. Protein sequence: CSATTSGTYEQYF.